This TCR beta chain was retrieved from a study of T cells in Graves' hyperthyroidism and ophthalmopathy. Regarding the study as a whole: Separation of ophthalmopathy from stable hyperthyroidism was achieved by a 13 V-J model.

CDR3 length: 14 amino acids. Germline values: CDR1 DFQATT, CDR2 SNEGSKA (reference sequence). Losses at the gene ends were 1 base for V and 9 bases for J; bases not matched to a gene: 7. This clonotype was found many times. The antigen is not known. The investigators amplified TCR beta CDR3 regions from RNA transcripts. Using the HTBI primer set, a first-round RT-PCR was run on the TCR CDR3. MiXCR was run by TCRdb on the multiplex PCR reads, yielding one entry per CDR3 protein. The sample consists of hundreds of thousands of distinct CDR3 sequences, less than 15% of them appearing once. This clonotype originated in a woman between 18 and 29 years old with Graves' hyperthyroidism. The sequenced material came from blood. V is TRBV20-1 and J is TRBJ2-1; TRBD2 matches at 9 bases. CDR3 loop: CSARGGEREVEQFF. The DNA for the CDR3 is TGCAGTGCTAGAGGGGGGGAGCGGGAGGTTGAGCAGTTCTTC.